Below are 18 T cell receptor beta chains sequenced from a single sample in a study of OX40 agonist ivuxolimab in advanced cancers. Assay used: immunoSEQ multiplex PCR; TCRdb lists only in-frame clones, some missing. This table has some 21,000 clones, 88% appearing once. The specimen comprised CD4+ or CD8+ T cells sorted from blood, sampled in a trial of the OX40 agonist ivuxolimab. These receptors came from an adult with an advanced solid tumor such as melanoma, head and neck, liver or kidney cancer.

The rearrangement uses TRBV18 and TRBJ1-5; D ambiguous. The CDR3 is 14 residues long. V was trimmed by 1 base and J by 4 bases, leaving 8 bases between them. Germline values: CDR1 KGHSH, CDR2 LQKENI. In DNA, the CDR3 is TGTGCCAGCTCACCACAGACCGCTAATCAGCCCCAGCATTTT. Translated, it gives CASSPQTANQPQHF.

The V gene is TRBV5-1, the J gene TRBJ1-5; 10 bases are shared with TRBD1. V was clipped by 4 bases and J by 4 bases; unmatched bases: 8. In germline, CDR1 is SGHRS, CDR2 YFSETQ. This CDR3 region has 16 residues. The CDR3 sequence: CASSLGTGDMNQPQHF. The CDR3 nucleotides read TGCGCCAGCAGCCTAGGGACAGGGGACATGAATCAGCCCCAGCATTTT. Full variable domain (outside the CDR3, taken from reference TRBV5-1 and TRBJ1-5): KAGVTQTPRYLIKTRGQQVTLSCSPISGHRSVSWYQQTPGQGLQFLFEYFSETQRNKGNFPGRFSGRQFSNSRSEMNVSTLELGDSALYLCASSLGTGDMNQPQHFGDGTRLSIL.

The chain combines TRBV5-6 with TRBJ2-3; D unclear. Germline V lookup: CDR1 SGHDT, CDR2 YYEEEE. This CDR3 spans 14 amino acids. Trimming removed 5 bases from V and 4 bases from J, with 14 bases in between. CDR3 region: CASSGEHPSDTQYF. DNA for the CDR3: TGTGCCAGCAGTGGCGAACACCCCTCAGATACGCAGTATTTT.

This chain connects TRBV4-1 to TRBJ1-1; the D is unclear. Trimming took 3 bases from V and 1 from J, leaving 6 bases between them. There are 13 residues in the CDR3. Looked up from germline, CDR1 is MGHRA and CDR2 is YSYEKL. This CDR3 reads CASSQGGNTEAFF. CDR3 sequence (DNA): TGCGCCAGCAGCCAGGGTGGGAACACTGAAGCTTTCTTT.

This rearrangement joins TRBV6-5 to TRBJ1-1; D perhaps matches TRBD1 (5 bases). CDR3 size: 15 residues. Germline V gives CDR1 MNHEY, CDR2 SVGAGI. V was pared by 5 bases and J by 5 bases, with 18 bases between. The CDR3 DNA follows: TGTGCCAGCAGTAGGGGAGGAAGGGGCGGTACTGAAGCTTTCTTT. It is translated as CASSRGGRGGTEAFF.

The chain links TRBV5-5 to TRBJ2-1; 13 bases line up with TRBD2. The CDR3 runs 15 residues. J was trimmed by 9 bases and V by 5 bases; bases with no gene match: 8. Per the germline V gene, CDR1 is SGHKS and CDR2 is YYEKEE (reference sequence). The CDR3, as DNA: TGTGCCAGCAGGGTTACTAGCGGGAGGGCCCCTGAGCAGTTCTTC. Residues: CASRVTSGRAPEQFF.

The chain is built from TRBV4-1 and TRBJ1-1; D ambiguous. Germline V gene lookup returns CDR1 MGHRA and CDR2 YSYEKL. CDR3 size: 16 residues. V was shortened by 0 bases and J by 4 bases, with 15 bases between the two germline ends. CDR3 in amino acids: CASSQEPGLGGTEAFF. CDR3 sequence (DNA): TGCGCCAGCAGCCAAGAACCAGGCCTGGGCGGCACTGAAGCTTTCTTT.

This sequence joins TRBV27 and TRBJ2-7, with D perhaps TRBD1 (5 bases). The CDR3 runs to 16 residues. Germline V gene sequence: CDR1 MNHEY, CDR2 SMNVEV (reference sequence). Trimming took 6 bases from V and 0 from J, leaving 18 bases between them. CDR3 amino acids: CASSPSTGIRSYEQYF. The DNA for the CDR3 is TGTGCCAGCAGCCCTTCCACAGGTATCCGCTCCTACGAGCAGTACTTC.

The rearrangement joins TRBV7-8 to TRBJ2-1; D ambiguous. Deletions cut 2 bases from V and 10 bases from J, with 18 bases between. The CDR3 spans 15 residues. Germline V gene lookup returns CDR1 SGHVS and CDR2 FQNEAQ. The DNA of the CDR3 is TGTGCCAGCAGCTTATCACGGAGCGTCCAGGTAGAGCAGTTCTTC. This translates into CASSLSRSVQVEQFF.

The chain uses TRBV5-1 and TRBJ2-3, with 10 positions matching TRBD2. The CDR3 runs to 14 residues. Germline trimming cut 0 bases from V and 11 bases from J; bases unmatched to any gene: 6. Germline V gene data show CDR1 as SGHRS and CDR2 as YFSETQ. CDR3 residues: CASSLDLAGVVQYF. CDR3 DNA: TGCGCCAGCAGCTTGGATCTAGCGGGAGTGGTGCAGTATTTT. The variable domain in full, with the rest retrieved from reference TRBV5-1 and TRBJ2-3, is KAGVTQTPRYLIKTRGQQVTLSCSPISGHRSVSWYQQTPGQGLQFLFEYFSETQRNKGNFPGRFSGRQFSNSRSEMNVSTLELGDSALYLCASSLDLAGVVQYFGPGTRLTVL.

V usage is TRBV18 and J usage is TRBJ2-1; D not certain. This CDR3 comprises 15 residues. V shed 6 bases and J shed 0 bases, with 12 bases lying between them. Germline V gene sequence: CDR1 KGHSH, CDR2 LQKENI. CDR3 residues: CASSPPGASYNEQFF. For the CDR3, the DNA is TGTGCCAGCTCCCCCCCTGGAGCCTCCTACAATGAGCAGTTCTTC.

In this sample, this clone turned up once. The V call is TRBV6-1, the J call TRBJ2-1; 9 bases line up with TRBD2. The CDR3 totals 14 residues. Losses at the gene ends were 6 bases for V and 4 bases for J; bases not matched to a gene: 4. CDR1 MNHNS and CDR2 SASEGT come from the germline V gene. CDR3 amino acids: CASSRLAEYNEQFF. In DNA, the CDR3 is TGTGCCAGCAGCCGACTAGCGGAGTACAATGAGCAGTTCTTC.

V gene TRBV30 combines with J gene TRBJ1-1; D gene unclear. The CDR3 totals 13 residues. Deletions cut 0 bases from V and 4 bases from J, with 9 bases between. Germline CDR1 reads GTSNPN; CDR2 reads SVGIG (reference sequence). Here the CDR3 DNA reads TGTGCCTGGAGTGTTTGGGGTGGCACTGAAGCTTTCTTT. Protein product: CAWSVWGGTEAFF.

This clone was observed a handful of times. The chain carries TRBV29-1 and TRBJ2-1; 16 nucleotides agree with TRBD2. V lost 4 bases and J lost 5; bases outside the gene matches: 5. Germline lookup yields CDR1 SQVTM and CDR2 ANQGSEA. This CDR3 has 16 residues. DNA of the CDR3: TGCAGCGTTGTTGGGACTAGCGGGAGGGCAGACAATGAGCAGTTCTTC. It encodes CSVVGTSGRADNEQFF.

The chain recombines TRBV6-4 with TRBJ2-1; D uncertain. The CDR3 has 13 amino acids. V was pared by 4 bases and J by 8 bases, with 12 bases between. Germline CDR1 is MRHNA and CDR2 is SNTAGT. The CDR3 nucleotides read TGTGCCAGCAGTGTAGTGTTGGGTGATGAGCAGTTCTTC. Protein: CASSVVLGDEQFF.

The CDR3 sequence: CASSIGGLIQETQYF. CDR3 in DNA: TGTGCCAGTAGTATAGGCGGCCTTATCCAAGAGACCCAGTACTTC. The gene calls are TRBV19 and TRBJ2-5; the D is unclear. The CDR3 has 15 residues. The germline CDR1 and CDR2 sequences are LNHDA and SQIVND (reference sequence). Trimming pared 1 base from V and 1 base from J, leaving 10 bases between.

V usage is TRBV6-1 and J usage is TRBJ2-2, with unresolved D. V lost 1 base and J lost 3, with 6 bases in between. The CDR3 length is 14 residues. Germline V CDR1 and CDR2: MNHNS, SASEGT. The CDR3 DNA reads TGTGCCAGCAGTGAAGTTGGGGACACCGGGGAGCTGTTTTTT. It translates to CASSEVGDTGELFF.

The chain links TRBV27 to TRBJ1-4, with D unresolved. V lost 3 bases and J 5 bases, leaving 10 bases between the germline ends. The CDR3 covers 14 residues. The V gene's germline CDR1 is MNHEY and CDR2 SMNVEV (reference sequence). The CDR3 here is CASSFGRLNEKLFF. The DNA for the CDR3 is TGTGCCAGCAGTTTTGGCAGGCTAAATGAAAAACTGTTTTTT.